This TCR beta chain comes out of a study of blood T cell repertoires in COVID-19. The overall study: Both acute and convalescent COVID-19 samples were obtained from the United States, Italy and Spain.

Original analysis: Estimation of nucleated cell counts was performed using reference gene primer amplification. Sequenced by immunoSEQ multiplex PCR; TCRdb stores in-frame clones only, minus some. The V and J calls and clone size come from that table; D and trimming were worked out from the DNA. This table has 150,000 to 200,000 clones, roughly 80% appearing once. V shed 5 bases and J shed 3 bases, with 11 bases lying between them. The CDR3 has 13 amino acids. Germline CDR1 and CDR2: MNHNY and SVGAGI (reference sequence). Material: peripheral blood. J is TRBJ2-7 and V is TRBV6-6; D is perhaps TRBD1 (6 bases). The TCR originated in a woman aged 70 to 79 with COVID-19, enrolled during active disease. This CDR3 is CASSGGSGYEQYF. DNA of the CDR3: TGTGCCAGCAGTGGGGGCTCCGGCTACGAGCAGTACTTC.